One TCR beta chain is described in this entry. Living in 24 US areas, the participants were between 18 and 89 years of age. Generated by immunoSEQ multiplex PCR, the TCRdb table keeps only in-frame clones and is missing some. Of nearly 400,000 clones listed, roughly nine tenths were seen once; the top ten hold about 1.7%. Between the trimmed V and J ends, which lost 4 bases and 4 bases, there was a span of 17 bases. This CDR3 is built from 15 residues. Germline CDR1 SGDLS, CDR2 YYNGEE. The data stem from a study of blood T cell repertoires in COVID-19. Material for sequencing was PBMCs or T cells enriched from blood (not recorded which). This receptor was obtained from a young woman who had recovered from COVID-19. This rearrangement joins TRBV9 to TRBJ2-5, with D tentatively TRBD2 (6 bases). The CDR3: CASSPGRGGGETQYF. CDR3 DNA: TGTGCCAGCAGCCCCGGTCGGGGAGGAGGAGAGACCCAGTACTTC. Together with reference TRBV9 and TRBJ2-5, the CDR3 gives the full variable domain: DSGVTQTPKHLITATGQRVTLRCSPRSGDLSVYWYQQSLDQGLQFLIQYYNGEERAKGNILERFSAQQFPDLHSELNLSSLELGDSALYFCASSPGRGGGETQYFGPGTRLLVL.